This TCR beta chain was found in a study of blood T cell repertoires in COVID-19. Study information: Sites in the United States, Italy and Spain provided acute and convalescent COVID-19 samples.

Here immunoSEQ multiplex PCR was the method, and the copy in TCRdb shows in-frame clones only, minus some. There are about 220,000 clones in the sample; around 82% occur only once, and around 13% lies in the top ten. What was sequenced was peripheral blood. This receptor was identified in a human donor in a cohort sampled during active COVID-19.

The CDR3 spells CASRPGAGRYNEQFF. The CDR3 bases are TGTGCCAGTAGGCCTGGGGCGGGGAGGTACAATGAGCAGTTCTTC. The gene calls are TRBV19 and TRBJ2-1; D perhaps matches TRBD2 (6 bases). The V end lost 6 bases, the J end lost 4 bases, and 16 bases lay between the germline ends. The CDR3 spans 15 residues. Germline loops: CDR1 LNHDA, CDR2 SQIVND (reference sequence).